These 11 T cell receptor beta chains came from one sample sequenced in a study of cytomegalovirus exposure and HLA in healthy donors. Both 60 Vbeta primers and 13 Jbeta primers went into the PCR. TCRdb's copy holds only in-frame clones and misses some; the assay was immunoSEQ multiplex PCR. This sample carries over 250,000 clones, about nine tenths of them seen once, and the ten largest clones take roughly 4%. Sequencing was carried out using PBMCs. The receptors come from a man between 40 and 49 years old in good health and CMV-seropositive.

Note on this clone: This sample also contains other DNA sequences that code for the same CDR3. The chain employs TRBV6-6 and TRBJ2-1; D call uncertain. The germline V gene encodes CDR1 MNHNY and CDR2 SVGAGI (reference sequence). CDR3 length: 11 amino acids. Trimming took off 3 bases at V and 8 bases at J, with 5 bases between the two ends. CDR3 protein: CASSYSDEQFF. CDR3 nucleotide sequence: TGTGCCAGCAGTTATTCGGATGAGCAGTTCTTC.

The V and J genes are TRBV11-2 and TRBJ1-1; perhaps TRBD1 as D (6 bases). The CDR3 loop spans 14 amino acids. V was clipped by 3 bases and J by 2 bases, with 10 bases between them. Germline V gene sequence: CDR1 SGHAT, CDR2 FQNNGV. This CDR3 reads CASSFIGGNTEAFF. Written as DNA, the CDR3 is TGTGCCAGCAGCTTTATAGGGGGTAACACTGAAGCTTTCTTT.

The chain uses TRBV28 and TRBJ2-7, with TRBD2 identical over 9 bases. Germline values: CDR1 MDHEN, CDR2 SYDVKM. V was pared by 3 bases and J by 5 bases, with 5 bases of the junction left unmatched. CDR3 length: 14 amino acids. As DNA, the CDR3 is TGTGCCAGCAGTTTTTCTGGGACTAGCAACGAGCAGTACTTC. It yields the protein CASSFSGTSNEQYF.

This clone was seen once. The gene calls are TRBV4-1 and TRBJ2-3; D is uncertain. In germline, CDR1 is MGHRA, CDR2 YSYEKL. CDR3 length: 15 amino acids. The V end lost 4 bases, the J end lost 1 base, and 12 bases lay between the germline ends. CDR3 amino acids: CASSPTVMRTDTQYF. CDR3 DNA: TGCGCCAGCAGCCCCACAGTTATGCGCACAGATACGCAGTATTTT.

The rearrangement joins TRBV19 to TRBJ1-5; D perhaps matches TRBD1 (6 bases). Looked up from germline, CDR1 is LNHDA and CDR2 is SQIVND (reference sequence). The CDR3 covers 15 residues. Trimming took 7 bases from V and 4 from J, leaving 17 bases between them. CDR3 sequence reads: CASTTTGTQNQPQHF. The DNA for the CDR3 is TGTGCCAGTACCACCACAGGGACCCAGAATCAGCCCCAGCATTTT.

This chain uses TRBV4-1 with TRBJ2-1; TRBD1 is a possible D gene (5 bases). The CDR3 sequence is 18 residues long. Germline assignment: CDR1 MGHRA and CDR2 YSYEKL. Trimming removed 0 bases from V and 3 bases from J, with 18 bases in between. The CDR3 spells CASSQEPAASTVYNEQFF. The CDR3 DNA is TGCGCCAGCAGCCAAGAACCTGCCGCGTCGACAGTCTACAATGAGCAGTTCTTC.

The chain joins TRBV5-6 to TRBJ2-1, with TRBD2 identical over 8 bases. J gave up 6 bases and V 5 bases, and 10 bases lay outside the gene matches. Germline V gene sequence: CDR1 SGHDT, CDR2 YYEEEE. This CDR3 has 15 residues. CDR3 coding DNA: TGTGCCAGCAGGTTAGCGGGGCGAAGACTCAATGAGCAGTTCTTC. Its protein is CASRLAGRRLNEQFF.

In DNA, the CDR3 is TGTGCCAGCAGTTGGGACAGGGGGCTAGGCTACACCTTC. It encodes CASSWDRGLGYTF. V and J are TRBV5-5 and TRBJ1-2; TRBD1 matches at 12 bases. This CDR3 region has 13 residues. The germline V gene has CDR1 SGHKS and CDR2 YYEKEE (reference sequence). V was pared by 5 bases and J by 8 bases, with 4 bases of the junction left unmatched.

CDR3 loop: CASSNAGTGVYEQYF. The CDR3 nucleotides are TGTGCCAGTAGTAACGCCGGGACAGGGGTCTACGAGCAGTACTTC. The V and J genes are TRBV19 and TRBJ2-7; 10 nucleotides align to TRBD1. Looked up from germline, CDR1 is LNHDA and CDR2 is SQIVND (reference sequence). The CDR3 has 15 amino acids. V lost 4 bases, J lost 3 bases, and 6 bases stayed unmatched. The full variable domain, completed using reference TRBV19 and TRBJ2-7, is DGGITQSPKYLFRKEGQNVTLSCEQNLNHDAMYWYRQDPGQGLRLIYYSQIVNDFQKGDIAEGYSVSREKKESFPLTVTSAQKNPTAFYLCASSNAGTGVYEQYFGPGTRLTVT.

The chain carries TRBV2 and TRBJ1-1, with D maybe TRBD1 (5 bases). The CDR3 has 14 amino acids. V was trimmed by 3 bases and J by 0 bases, leaving 8 bases between them. Germline assignment: CDR1 SNHLY and CDR2 FYNNEI. The DNA of the CDR3 is TGTGCCAGCAGTGATGCAGGGTTGAACACTGAAGCTTTCTTT. Its protein is CASSDAGLNTEAFF.

The chain employs TRBV27 and TRBJ2-7; the D gene is possibly TRBD1 (5 bases). Trimming took 5 bases from V and 0 from J, leaving 20 bases between them. Germline CDR1 reads MNHEY; CDR2 reads SMNVEV (reference sequence). This CDR3 comprises 17 residues. The CDR3 spells CASSLGDPNPTSYEQYF. The CDR3 coding sequence is TGTGCCAGCAGTCTAGGGGATCCAAATCCGACCTCCTACGAGCAGTACTTC.